This T cell receptor beta chain derives from a study of blood T cells in healthy people across ages. This CDR3 is built from 14 residues. V lost 2 bases and J 1 base, leaving 9 bases between the germline ends. The germline V gene encodes CDR1 SGHDT and CDR2 YYEEEE. In its sample, this clonotype was seen a few times. The authors ran a second PCR of about 7 to 12 cycles using a sample-barcoded 5' primer and a J-beta primer mix. TCRdb recomputed calls from the 5' RACE reads with MiXCR, one row per CDR3 protein. Here the sample spans hundreds of thousands of distinct CDR3 sequences, around 25% being singletons. These data were likewise used in another study, on T cells of mothers and their children.

The origin of this receptor is a boy younger than 18 in good health. The material sequenced was blood. This chain uses TRBV5-6 with TRBJ1-2; no firm D call. The CDR3 DNA reads TGTGCCAGCAGCTTTATGGACGGTAACTATGGCTACACCTTC. It translates to CASSFMDGNYGYTF.